What follows is one TCR beta chain and its context. The germline V and J ends were trimmed by 0 bases and 4 bases, with 8 bases remaining between them. The CDR3 runs 15 residues. Germline V gene data show CDR1 as SGDLS and CDR2 as YYNGEE. Assay: immunoSEQ multiplex PCR; the TCRdb copy retains only in-frame clones and omits some. The sample includes about 180,000 clones, about 85% of them seen just once. The data are from a study of cytomegalovirus exposure and HLA in healthy donors. Sequenced: PBMCs. The receptor's source is a man aged 18 to 29 in good health and CMV-seropositive. The chain links TRBV9 to TRBJ1-6; D remains ambiguous. This CDR3 reads CASSVDEDYNSPLHF. The DNA for the CDR3 is TGTGCCAGCAGCGTAGATGAGGATTATAATTCACCCCTCCACTTT.